This T cell receptor (beta chain) was captured in a study of beta chain features in type 1 diabetes. Study outcomes and limitations: Naive, central memory and Treg TCRB repertoires appeared more alike in patients than in healthy donors.

Stem cell-like memory, regulatory, central memory and naive CD4+ cells were sorted via CD45RO/CCR7/CD25/CD127/CD95/CD27. Purities in excess of 98% were seen in all sorted populations. In the case of this clone: Its target is not known.

The entirety of the isolated RNA underwent reverse transcription, so expressed TCRB transcripts were sequenced. Only in-frame clones appear in the TCRdb table, and some are missing; sequencing was by immunoSEQ multiplex PCR. The sample includes 300,000 to 400,000 clones, approximately 10% of them seen just once. This CDR3 is 12 amino acids long. Between the trimmed V and J ends, which lost 2 bases and 6 bases, there was a span of 6 bases. Germline CDR1 and CDR2: SEHNR and FQNEAQ (reference sequence). The chain has TRBV7-9 and TRBJ2-3; D unclear. This clonotype originated in a woman in her twenties or thirties in good health. Sample: naive CD4+ T cells from blood. This CDR3 is CASSLLPDTQYF. The CDR3 region has the DNA TGTGCCAGCAGCTTACTTCCCGATACGCAGTATTTT.